The sequence of this T cell receptor beta chain was determined in a study of regulatory T cells in long-lasting Graves disease. General observations from the study: With persistent disease, TRBV28, TRBJ1-2 and TRBJ2-5 were the favored segments.

Construction of TCR beta libraries relied on iRepertoire HTBI primers and on Arm-PCR targeting CDR3 regions. MiXCR was run by TCRdb on the multiplex PCR reads, yielding one entry per CDR3 protein. The sample includes around 300,000 distinct CDR3 sequences, 20% to 25% of them seen just once. A word on this clonotype: What it binds is not known.

This CDR3 has 16 amino acids. V lost 0 bases and J lost 10, with 16 bases in between. CDR1 and CDR2 (germline): LGHNA, YSLEER. Stated time point: persistent/refractory GD, antithyroid drugs over 5 years with positive TRAb. TCR sequences were obtained from RNA taken from PBMCs. Sample: peripheral blood mononuclear cells (PBMCs), taken when the disease was refractory, from a patient treated with antithyroid drugs. This clonotype was obtained from a female donor with Graves disease. This rearrangement joins TRBV4-3 to TRBJ1-6, with D unclear. DNA of the CDR3: TGCGCCAGCAGCCAAGATTCGGACTTGGCGGGATCACCCCTCCACTTT. Its translation: CASSQDSDLAGSPLHF.